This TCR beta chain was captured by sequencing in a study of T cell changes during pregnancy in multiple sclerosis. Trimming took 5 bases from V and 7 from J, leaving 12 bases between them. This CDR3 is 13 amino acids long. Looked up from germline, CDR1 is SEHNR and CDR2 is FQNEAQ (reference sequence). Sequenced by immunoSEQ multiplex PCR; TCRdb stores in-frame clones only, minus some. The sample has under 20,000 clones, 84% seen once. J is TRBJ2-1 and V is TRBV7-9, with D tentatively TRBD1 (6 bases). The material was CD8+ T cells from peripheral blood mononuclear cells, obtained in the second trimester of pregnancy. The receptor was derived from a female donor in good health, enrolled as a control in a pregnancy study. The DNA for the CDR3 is TGTGCCAGCAGCGCAACAGGGCGGAATGAGCAGTTCTTC. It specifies CASSATGRNEQFF.